This entry concerns a single T cell receptor (beta chain). This CDR3 contains 17 residues. Trimming took 0 bases from V and 1 from J; bases not matched to a gene: 5. Germline V gene sequence: CDR1 SGDLS, CDR2 YYNGEE. This sample was included in a study of blood T cell repertoires in COVID-19. The protocol was immunoSEQ multiplex PCR, while the TCRdb copy is restricted to in-frame clones and leaves out a portion. The data show approximately 310,000 clones, approximately 91% seen once. The rearrangement links TRBV9 to TRBJ1-1; TRBD1 matches at 11 bases. Source material: PBMCs or T cells enriched from blood (not recorded which). This clonotype was sampled from a man aged 55-75 years who had recovered from COVID-19. This CDR3 reads CASSVGTGGARNTEAFF. The CDR3 DNA sequence: TGTGCCAGCAGCGTAGGGACAGGGGGCGCGAGGAACACTGAAGCTTTCTTT.